Presented here are 29 T cell receptor beta chains from one specimen sequenced in a study of tumor-infiltrating lymphocytes in primary liver carcinoma. A primer matching the constant region was used to make TCR beta cDNA from 450 to 550 ng of total RNA. Library construction for TCR beta comprised three nested multiplex PCR rounds performed with slightly modified ARM-PCR. With TRBV1-TRBV30 forward primers and a C-beta reverse primer, the first two PCR rounds were run for approximately 9 cycles each. TCRdb used MiXCR to reprocess the multiplex PCR reads, holding one entry per CDR3 protein. The sample yields around 120,000 distinct CDR3 sequences, around 70% seen once. The study co-extracted DNA and RNA from 20-30 mg of unsorted bulk tissue. The sample taken for sequencing was tumor-adjacent normal liver tissue. The receptors shown here come from a woman aged 60-70 years with primary liver carcinoma and hepatitis B virus infection.

A note on this clonotype: One junction end does not reproduce the germline sequence, and a read error may be involved. The V and J genes are TRBV6-2 or TRBV6-3 and TRBJ2-5, with D perhaps TRBD1 (6 bases). Germline V gene lookup returns CDR1 MNHEY and CDR2 SVGEGT. The CDR3 sequence is 14 residues long. CDR3 sequence (DNA): TGTGCCAGCAGCACCACGAGGGGACAAGAGACCCGGTACTTC. Its protein product is CASSTTRGQETRYF.

On this clonotype: At one end the junction does not follow the germline gene, possibly because of a read error. This chain uses TRBV11-2 with TRBJ1-2; D gene ambiguous. The CDR3 is 13 residues long. The germline CDR1 and CDR2 sequences are SGHAT and FQNNGV. The CDR3, as DNA: TGTGCTAGCAGCCCGACACATAACTATGGCCACACCTTC. It translates to CASSPTHNYGHTF.

This clonotype is a singleton in its sample. Here the CDR3 omits its conserved ending phenylalanine or tryptophan, so a read error is the likely source. The gene calls are TRBV11-2 and TRBJ2-1; D is ambiguous. Germline CDR1 and CDR2: SGHAT and FQNNGV. The CDR3 covers 14 residues. Trimming took off 1 base at V and 6 bases at J, with 10 bases between the two ends. This CDR3 is CASSLGRNRNEQFS. The CDR3 DNA follows: TGTGCCAGCAGCTTAGGTAGGAACCGCAATGAGCAGTTCTCC.

As regards this clonotype: Germline is not matched at one junction end, which may reflect a read error. The chain uses TRBV11-3 and TRBJ2-1, with TRBD1 matching over 11 bases. This CDR3 contains 16 residues. Germline V gene lookup returns CDR1 SGHNT and CDR2 YENEEA. Written as DNA, the CDR3 is TGTGTCAGCAGCTTAGACGGACAGGGGGCAGTTAATGAGCAGTTCTTC. Residues: CVSSLDGQGAVNEQFF. Drawing the rest from reference TRBV11-3 and TRBJ2-1, the complete variable domain is EAGVVQSPRYKIIEKKQPVAFWCNPISGHNTLYWYLQNLGQGPELLIRYENEEAVDDSQLPKDRFSAERLKGVDSTLKIQPAELGDSAVYLCVSSLDGQGAVNEQFFGPGTRLTVL.

The V and J genes are TRBV28 and TRBJ1-1, with D unresolved. V lost 8 bases and J 0 bases, leaving 13 bases between the germline ends. There are 14 residues in the CDR3. CDR1 and CDR2 from the germline V gene are MDHEN and SYDVKM. CDR3 residues: CASLSVQLNTEAFF. The CDR3 bases are TGTGCCAGCCTTTCGGTACAGCTGAACACTGAAGCTTTCTTT.

This clonotype was detected once. CDR3 region: CAYGRDRGPWDTQYF. In nucleotides, the CDR3 is TGTGCCTACGGCCGGGACAGGGGCCCTTGGGATACGCAGTATTTT. The chain couples TRBV7-8 to TRBJ2-3; TRBD1 aligns across 10 bases. Losses at the gene ends were 11 bases for V and 6 bases for J; bases not matched to a gene: 14. The CDR3 length is 15 residues. The germline V gene has CDR1 SGHVS and CDR2 FQNEAQ.

Comment on this clonotype: The CDR3 carries no conserved terminal phenylalanine or tryptophan, so it likely arises from a read error. This sequence joins TRBV11-2 and TRBJ2-1, with D tentatively TRBD2 (5 bases). Trimming stripped 3 bases from V and 0 bases from J, with 15 bases between. Germline V gene sequence: CDR1 SGHAT, CDR2 FQNNGV. The length of the CDR3 is 17 residues. The DNA of the CDR3 is TGTGCCAGCAGCTTTACCCCACTGAGGGACTCCTACAATGAGCAGTTCCTC. It yields the protein CASSFTPLRDSYNEQFL.

Notes on this clonotype: With a much larger clone just one base away, this may be a read error. The chain recombines TRBV7-8 with TRBJ2-7; possibly TRBD1 for D (5 bases). In germline, CDR1 is SGHVS, CDR2 FQNEAQ. Between the trimmed V and J ends, which lost 2 bases and 2 bases, there was a span of 13 bases. There are 15 residues in the CDR3. This CDR3 reads CASSLQDPGPYEQYF. The CDR3 DNA is TGTGCCAGCAGCTTACAGGACCCAGGGCCCTACGAGCAGTACTTC. Supplemented by reference TRBV7-8 and TRBJ2-7, the full variable domain reads GAGVSQSPRYKVAKRGQDVALRCDPISGHVSLFWYQQALGQGPEFLTYFQNEAQLDKSGLPSDRFFAERPEGSVSTLKIQRTQQEDSAVYLCASSLQDPGPYEQYFGPGTRLTVT.

V is TRBV29-1 and J is TRBJ1-2; D is perhaps TRBD1 (6 bases). This CDR3 is 15 amino acids long. Germline lookup yields CDR1 SQVTM and CDR2 ANQGSEA. Deletions cut 8 bases from V and 5 bases from J, with 24 bases between. CDR3 residues: CSIAVSGTRFYGYTF. As DNA, the CDR3 is TGCAGCATCGCCGTCTCAGGGACACGATTTTATGGCTACACCTTC.

V usage is TRBV5-4 and J usage is TRBJ2-3; 9 bases are shared with TRBD2. The V gene's germline CDR1 is SGHNT and CDR2 YYREEE (reference sequence). The CDR3 extends over 16 amino acids. Germline trimming cut 6 bases from V and 3 bases from J; bases unmatched to any gene: 11. In DNA form, the CDR3 reads TGTGCCAGCAACCTGAGCGGGAGGAGTGGGACAGATACGCAGTATTTT. Its translation is CASNLSGRSGTDTQYF.

This clonotype was found a few times. A read error is possible here, since a much larger clone lies one base away. V gene TRBV12-3 or TRBV12-4 combines with J gene TRBJ1-3; no definite D call. Trimming took 7 bases from V and 2 from J, leaving 9 bases between them. The CDR3 has 13 amino acids. This CDR3 reads CASTLPPGNTIYF. CDR3 DNA sequence: TGTGCCAGCACCCTCCCCCCTGGAAACACCATATATTTT.

Turning to this clonotype: One junction end does not reproduce the germline sequence, and a read error may be involved. This chain connects TRBV7-8 to TRBJ1-2, with D possibly TRBD1 on 6 matching bases. Germline lookup yields CDR1 SGHVS and CDR2 FQNEAQ. This CDR3 region has 14 residues. The CDR3 loop reads CAGSSETGDYGYTF. The CDR3 DNA is TGTGCCGGCAGCAGCGAGACAGGAGACTATGGCTACACCTTC.

The rearrangement uses TRBV6-5 and TRBJ1-1; 7 positions agree with TRBD1. The V gene's germline CDR1 is MNHEY and CDR2 SVGAGI. After removal of 9 bases from V and 1 base from J, the junction contained 8 bases not matched to a gene. The CDR3 has 14 amino acids. CDR3 sequence reads: CARSTGTANTEAFF. CDR3 DNA sequence: TGTGCCAGAAGTACTGGGACAGCGAACACTGAAGCTTTCTTT.

This clonotype was seen only once. The conserved phenylalanine or tryptophan normally closing the CDR3 is absent here, so this likely arose from a read error. The V gene is TRBV12-3 or TRBV12-4, the J gene TRBJ2-7; D remains ambiguous. The CDR3 spans 13 residues. The CDR3 DNA reads TGTGTCAGCAGCCGAACAGAGTCCTACGAGCAGTACATC. This codes for CVSSRTESYEQYI.

There are many counts of this clonotype. The genes are TRBV12-3 or TRBV12-4 and TRBJ1-2; D possibly corresponds to TRBD1 (6 bases). V was clipped by 7 bases and J by 2 bases, with 11 bases between them. This CDR3 region has 13 residues. CDR3 residues: CASTTDRNYGYTF. Here the CDR3 DNA reads TGTGCCAGCACTACTGACAGGAACTATGGCTACACCTTC.

Many counts were recorded for this clonotype. The V and J genes are TRBV7-9 and TRBJ2-7; D is perhaps TRBD2 (6 bases). This CDR3 contains 15 residues. V was cut by 8 bases and J by 0 bases, with 17 bases left in between. Per germline, CDR1 SEHNR and CDR2 FQNEAQ (reference sequence). This CDR3 reads CASVLGGGGSYEQYF. The CDR3 DNA sequence: TGTGCCAGCGTCCTCGGGGGAGGCGGCTCCTACGAGCAGTACTTC.

Notes on this clonotype: This clone may be a read error of a much larger clone one base away. This chain connects TRBV28 to TRBJ2-5; TRBD2 agrees at 8 bases. The CDR3 runs to 17 residues. CDR1 and CDR2 from the germline V gene are MDHEN and SYDVKM. DNA for the CDR3: TGTGTCAGCAGTTTGGGCCCGAGCGGGAGTCTCCAAGAGACCCAGTACTTC. Protein sequence: CVSSLGPSGSLQETQYF.

As concerns this clonotype: With a much larger clone just one base away, this may be a read error. V is TRBV28 and J is TRBJ1-1; D not resolved. CDR3 size: 11 residues. The germline V gene encodes CDR1 MDHEN and CDR2 SYDVKM. Here the CDR3 reads CASTPNTKAFF. In DNA, the CDR3 is TGTGCCAGCACCCCGAACACTAAAGCTTTCTTT. The full variable domain, rest sourced from reference TRBV28 and TRBJ1-1, is DVKVTQSSRYLVKRTGEKVFLECVQDMDHENMFWYRQDPGLGLRLIYFSYDVKMKEKGDIPEGYSVSREKKERFSLILESASTNQTSMYLCASTPNTKAFFGQGTRLTVV.

In its sample, this clonotype was seen a few times. Written as DNA, the CDR3 is TGTGCCAGCTCACCCCTTGAAGGCTACAATGAGCAGTTCTTC. This sequence encodes CASSPLEGYNEQFF. The genes are TRBV18 and TRBJ2-1, with D unresolved. Trimming removed 3 bases at V and 3 bases at J, with 9 bases between. The CDR3 loop spans 14 amino acids. Germline values: CDR1 KGHSH, CDR2 LQKENI.

The CDR3 coding sequence is TGTGCCAGCAGTCCTATCGAGGGAAGCAATGAGCAGTTCTTC. It is translated as CASSPIEGSNEQFF. The V gene is TRBV27, the J gene TRBJ2-1; a weak D match, TRBD2 (5 bases). Germline assignment: CDR1 MNHEY and CDR2 SMNVEV (reference sequence). CDR3 length: 14 residues. V gave up 5 bases and J gave up 6 bases, with 14 bases separating them.

This clonotype was counted a single time. Compared with germline, one end of the junction differs, possibly owing to a read error. The gene calls are TRBV5-6 and TRBJ1-4; D not resolved. The CDR3 has 13 residues. CDR1 and CDR2 (germline): SGHDT, YYEEEE. The CDR3 nucleotides read TGTACCAGCAACCTGAGGCCGCGGGAAAAACTGTTTTTT. Its protein product is CTSNLRPREKLFF.

This clonotype was observed a single time. An end of the junction does not agree with germline; a read error may underlie this. This rearrangement joins TRBV28 to TRBJ2-7, with D tentatively TRBD1 or TRBD2 (5 bases each). Germline-derived CDR1 and CDR2 are MDHEN and SYDVKM. The CDR3 has 13 residues. The CDR3 region has the DNA TGTGCCAGCAGGCGGGCAGGGCCCTACGAGCAGTATTTC. This translates into CASRRAGPYEQYF.

Note on this clonotype: A much larger clonotype is one base distant, so this may be a read error. CDR3 residues: CASSSEGGAQDYTF. The CDR3 nucleotides read TGTGCCAGCAGTTCCGAAGGGGGGGCGCAGGACTACACCTTC. This chain uses TRBV28 with TRBJ1-2; D is possibly TRBD1 (6 bases). Germline CDR1 and CDR2: MDHEN and SYDVKM. This CDR3 comprises 14 residues. Between the trimmed V and J ends, which lost 4 bases and 10 bases, there was a span of 19 bases.

This clonotype turned up a few times. A much larger clone differs by one base, so this may be a read error. The chain is built from TRBV12-3 or TRBV12-4 and TRBJ1-2; D is perhaps TRBD1 (5 bases). Between the trimmed V and J ends, which lost 1 base and 2 bases, there was a span of 14 bases. This CDR3 has 16 residues. Here the CDR3 DNA reads TGTGCCAGCAGTTTAGTGCAGGGAGGGGTAAACTATGGCTACACCTTC. Its protein is CASSLVQGGVNYGYTF.

The sample holds a few counts of this clonotype. The gene calls are TRBV10-3 and TRBJ2-3; 10 nucleotides agree with TRBD2. The germline V gene encodes CDR1 ENHRY and CDR2 SYGVKD. Trimming removed 0 bases from V and 5 bases from J; junction bases left unmatched: 5. The CDR3 covers 16 residues. The CDR3 sequence: CAISESASGSRDTQYF. The CDR3 DNA sequence: TGTGCCATCAGTGAGTCGGCTAGCGGGAGTCGAGATACGCAGTATTTT.

About this clonotype itself: The conserved closing phenylalanine or tryptophan is absent in this CDR3, likely reflecting a read error. The chain uses TRBV12-3 or TRBV12-4 and TRBJ1-1; 8 nucleotides align to TRBD1. Trimming took 9 bases from V and 5 from J; bases not matched to a gene: 8. The CDR3 is 13 residues long. The CDR3 bases are TGTGCCAGTAGTCCCCGGACAGGGACTGAAGCTTTCATT. Its translation is CASSPRTGTEAFI.

Many counts were recorded for this clonotype. The rearrangement joins TRBV6-5 to TRBJ2-5; D ambiguous. V gave up 7 bases and J gave up 0 bases, with 12 bases separating them. The CDR3 loop spans 14 amino acids. The germline gives CDR1 MNHEY, CDR2 SVGAGI. CDR3 nucleotides: TGTGCCAGCACCAATAGTAGAAACCAAGAGACCCAGTACTTC. It encodes CASTNSRNQETQYF.

Remarks on this clonotype: The junction does not match germline at one end; this may be a read error. The chain combines TRBV7-9 with TRBJ2-3; D not resolved. The CDR3 length is 14 residues. Germline assignment: CDR1 SEHNR and CDR2 FQNEAQ (reference sequence). As DNA, the CDR3 is TGTGCCAACAGCCACTCGACATCCACAGATACGCAGTATTTT. Its protein product is CANSHSTSTDTQYF.

Concerning this clonotype itself: Sequence at one end of the junction differs from germline and may be a read error. This chain connects TRBV5-1 to TRBJ2-1, with D tentatively TRBD1 (5 bases). Germline values: CDR1 SGHRS, CDR2 YFSETQ. This CDR3 is 12 amino acids long. For the CDR3, the DNA is TGCCCCAGCAGATTGGACGGGCCCGAAGGGGTCTTC. Translated, it gives CPSRLDGPEGVF.